The next 32 T cell receptor beta chains were all read from a single sample in a study of post-analysis software for immune sequencing data. Study observations and caveats: In patients, 4 to 6 TRBV segments were more frequent than in controls, with TRBV5-6, TRBV5-1 and TRBV20-1 among them.

cDNA libraries for TCR beta contained unique molecular identifiers. From the PCR reads, TCRdb called clonotypes with MiXCR, one entry per CDR3 protein. The repertoire consists of over 700,000 distinct CDR3 sequences, with less than 35% occurring once and the leading ten covering around 0.55%. Their recognized antigens are unknown. The sample consisted of blood. Receptors were obtained from a girl between 5 and 17 years old with multiple sclerosis.

This rearrangement joins TRBV25-1 to TRBJ1-6, with unresolved D. Germline loops: CDR1 MGHDK, CDR2 SYGVNS. The CDR3 is 12 amino acids. Trimming pared 3 bases from V and 9 bases from J, leaving 6 bases between. DNA for the CDR3: TGTGCCAGCAGTGACTCCGGTTCACCCCTCCACTTT. It encodes CASSDSGSPLHF.

This clonotype has just a few counts. A read error may produce the germline difference seen at one junction end. The chain recombines TRBV11-2 with TRBJ1-3; D might be TRBD1 (5 bases). Per germline, CDR1 SGHAT and CDR2 FQNNGV. CDR3 length: 15 residues. CDR3 loop: CASSGTGAPGNTIYF. The CDR3 region has the DNA TGTGCCAGCAGCGGGACGGGTGCTCCTGGGAACACCATATATTTT.

V usage is TRBV9 and J usage is TRBJ1-5; D is possibly TRBD1 (5 bases). Germline V lookup: CDR1 SGDLS, CDR2 YYNGEE. This CDR3 contains 15 residues. Trimming stripped 0 bases from V and 6 bases from J, with 13 bases between. The CDR3 sequence: CASSVGSGLGQPQHF. The CDR3 DNA follows: TGTGCCAGCAGCGTAGGATCAGGGCTGGGTCAGCCCCAGCATTTT. Variable domain in full (rest from reference TRBV9 and TRBJ1-5): DSGVTQTPKHLITATGQRVTLRCSPRSGDLSVYWYQQSLDQGLQFLIQYYNGEERAKGNILERFSAQQFPDLHSELNLSSLELGDSALYFCASSVGSGLGQPQHFGDGTRLSIL.

This clonotype appeared a single time. The genes are TRBV27 and TRBJ2-5; the D gene could be TRBD1 or TRBD2 (6 bases each). V dropped 8 bases and J dropped 2 bases, with 12 bases sitting between them. CDR3 size: 13 residues. Per germline, CDR1 MNHEY and CDR2 SMNVEV (reference sequence). CDR3 sequence reads: CASAGTYQETQYF. CDR3 coding DNA: TGTGCCAGCGCGGGGACATATCAAGAGACCCAGTACTTC.

This clonotype has a handful of counts. This sequence joins TRBV6-5 and TRBJ1-1, with D tentatively TRBD1 (6 bases). Trimming took 0 bases from V and 7 from J, leaving 9 bases between them. CDR3 length: 13 amino acids. CDR1 is MNHEY and CDR2 is SVGAGI in the germline V gene. Here the CDR3 DNA reads TGTGCCAGCAGTTACTCCGGACAGCATGAAGCTTTCTTT. Protein sequence: CASSYSGQHEAFF.

In regard to this clonotype: The germline gene is not matched at one end of the junction; a read error may be the cause. V and J are TRBV7-2 and TRBJ2-7, with 7 bases identical to TRBD2. CDR3 size: 15 residues. Germline V gene lookup returns CDR1 SGHTA and CDR2 FQGNSA. The DNA of the CDR3 is TGTGTCAGCAGCTTAGCCGGGGGGAACTCCTACGAGCAGTACTTC. It is translated as CVSSLAGGNSYEQYF. Based on the CDR3 plus reference TRBV7-2 and TRBJ2-7, the full variable domain is GAGVSQSPSNKVTEKGKDVELRCDPISGHTALYWYRQSLGQGLEFLIYFQGNSAPDKSGLPSDRFSAERTGGSVSTLTIQRTQQEDSAVYLCVSSLAGGNSYEQYFGPGTRLTVT.

This clonotype has a handful of counts. The chain links TRBV29-1 to TRBJ2-1; 9 bases line up with TRBD2. V shed 7 bases, J shed 5 bases, and the junction held 9 bases outside the gene matches. This CDR3 is built from 14 residues. Germline CDR1 is SQVTM and CDR2 is ANQGSEA. CDR3 in amino acids: CSGGPGLAHNEQFF. CDR3 DNA: TGCAGCGGGGGGCCGGGACTAGCCCACAATGAGCAGTTCTTC.

This clonotype was seen more than once but under ten times. V is TRBV7-2 and J is TRBJ2-1, with 7 bases aligning to TRBD1. CDR1 is SGHTA and CDR2 is FQGNSA in the germline V gene. The CDR3 totals 16 residues. The V and J ends lost 5 bases and 2 bases, in that order; junction bases with no gene match: 9. CDR3 in DNA: TGTGCCAGCAGCATAAACCGGGGACAGACCTACAATGAGCAGTTCTTC. This translates into CASSINRGQTYNEQFF.

The V gene is TRBV5-1, the J gene TRBJ2-7; TRBD2 aligns across 16 bases. This CDR3 is 21 amino acids long. V shed 4 bases, J shed 2 bases, and the junction held 18 bases outside the gene matches. The germline gives CDR1 SGHRS, CDR2 YFSETQ. CDR3 in amino acids: CASSAAPGLAGGGRWTYEQYF. CDR3 in DNA: TGCGCCAGCAGCGCCGCCCCGGGACTAGCGGGAGGGGGCCGTTGGACCTACGAGCAGTACTTC.

This rearrangement joins TRBV6-5 to TRBJ2-4; the D is unclear. The CDR3 is made up of 15 amino acids. V was shortened by 2 bases and J by 0 bases, with 8 bases between the two germline ends. CDR1 MNHEY and CDR2 SVGAGI come from the germline V gene. The CDR3 loop is CASSYLPLAKNIQYF. CDR3 in DNA: TGTGCCAGCAGTTACCTGCCTCTAGCCAAAAACATTCAGTACTTC.

The chain combines TRBV6-2 or TRBV6-3 with TRBJ2-7; D remains unclear. The CDR3 runs to 13 residues. V was shortened by 5 bases and J by 5 bases, with 13 bases between the two germline ends. Germline-derived CDR1 and CDR2 are MNHEY and SVGEGT. CDR3 sequence (DNA): TGTGCCAGCAGTCGGCGAAATGGGAACGAGCAGTACTTC. The encoded protein is CASSRRNGNEQYF.

The V call is TRBV12-3 or TRBV12-4, the J call TRBJ2-7; unclear D gene. Trimming stripped 2 bases from V and 9 bases from J, with 14 bases between. The CDR3 consists of 13 residues. The CDR3 DNA reads as TGTGCCAGCAGTTTAACGGATCCTCATAGGCAGTACTTC. It codes for CASSLTDPHRQYF.

This clonotype was detected only a few times. The gene calls are TRBV28 and TRBJ1-6; D unresolved. Germline V gene sequence: CDR1 MDHEN, CDR2 SYDVKM. The CDR3 runs 15 residues. V was cut by 1 base and J by 10 bases, with 14 bases left in between. CDR3 residues: CASSLLGSGESPLHF. The CDR3 DNA is TGTGCCAGCAGTTTATTAGGAAGTGGGGAATCACCCCTCCACTTT.

This clonotype showed up many times. The chain couples TRBV4-2 to TRBJ1-2; TRBD1 matches at 12 bases. Germline V gene lookup returns CDR1 LGHNA and CDR2 YNFKEQ. CDR3 length: 19 residues. V was clipped by 6 bases and J by 2 bases; unmatched bases: 16. Here the CDR3 reads CASRRPGTGGAGVNYGYTF. For the CDR3, the DNA is TGTGCCAGCAGGCGGCCCGGGACAGGGGGCGCGGGTGTCAACTATGGCTACACCTTC.

V and J are TRBV7-8 and TRBJ2-4; D may match TRBD1 or TRBD2 (6 bases each). CDR3 length equals 16 residues. Germline assignment: CDR1 SGHVS and CDR2 FQNEAQ. V dropped 4 bases and J dropped 0 bases, with 13 bases sitting between them. The CDR3 sequence is CASSSQGTVAKNIQYF. Written as DNA, the CDR3 is TGTGCCAGCAGCTCCCAGGGGACTGTAGCCAAAAACATTCAGTACTTC.

This clonotype was observed at least ten times. The V call is TRBV27, the J call TRBJ2-5, with 7 positions matching TRBD1. The CDR3 runs to 14 residues. CDR1 is MNHEY and CDR2 is SMNVEV in the germline V gene (reference sequence). J gave up 5 bases and V 3 bases, and 6 bases lay outside the gene matches. The CDR3, as DNA: TGTGCCAGCAGTTTGGCACAGGGGTGGGAGACCCAGTACTTC. Translation gives CASSLAQGWETQYF.

This clonotype was counted at least ten times. This chain links TRBV29-1 with TRBJ2-7, with 7 bases lining up with TRBD2. V gave up 3 bases and J gave up 5 bases; unmatched junction bases: 4. This CDR3 region has 12 residues. CDR1 is SQVTM, CDR2 ANQGSEA, per germline. In nucleotides, the CDR3 is TGCAGCGTTGATCGGGGGGTTAACGAGCAGTACTTC. Translation: CSVDRGVNEQYF.

This clonotype was counted only a few times. V and J are TRBV7-2 and TRBJ1-5; D uncertain. Germline loops: CDR1 SGHTA, CDR2 FQGNSA. V lost 2 bases and J lost 0, with 14 bases in between. This CDR3 spans 17 amino acids. CDR3 loop: CASSLYSVSHSNQPQHF. CDR3 nucleotides: TGTGCCAGCAGCTTATATTCTGTCAGCCATAGCAATCAGCCCCAGCATTTT. The full variable domain, its missing parts supplied by reference TRBV7-2 and TRBJ1-5, is GAGVSQSPSNKVTEKGKDVELRCDPISGHTALYWYRQSLGQGLEFLIYFQGNSAPDKSGLPSDRFSAERTGGSVSTLTIQRTQQEDSAVYLCASSLYSVSHSNQPQHFGDGTRLSIL.

This sequence joins TRBV2 and TRBJ2-1; D is tentatively TRBD1 or TRBD2 (5 bases each). Germline V gives CDR1 SNHLY, CDR2 FYNNEI. V lost 4 bases and J lost 4, with 14 bases in between. The length of the CDR3 is 15 residues. The CDR3 reads CASSARTGPYNEQFF. CDR3 DNA: TGTGCCAGCAGTGCCCGTACGGGACCTTACAATGAGCAGTTCTTC.

This rearrangement joins TRBV15 to TRBJ2-7; D is unclear. The germline gives CDR1 LNHNV, CDR2 YYDKDF (reference sequence). The CDR3 extends over 14 amino acids. The V gene lost 0 bases and the J gene lost 6 bases, with 12 bases spanning the gap. CDR3 amino acids: CATSRDPSKGEQYF. CDR3 coding DNA: TGTGCCACCAGCAGAGATCCTTCCAAGGGCGAGCAGTACTTC.

The V gene is TRBV10-3, the J gene TRBJ2-2, with TRBD2 matching 9 bases. Germline values: CDR1 ENHRY, CDR2 SYGVKD. With V trimmed by 7 bases and J by 7 bases, 7 bases remained unmatched. This CDR3 contains 14 residues. DNA of the CDR3: TGTGCCATCAACAGCGGGAGGAACGGCGGGGAGCTGTTTTTT. Protein product: CAINSGRNGGELFF.

This clonotype came up many times. This chain uses TRBV6-6 with TRBJ2-7, with 9 bases matching TRBD1. Germline loops: CDR1 MNHNY, CDR2 SVGAGI (reference sequence). This CDR3 comprises 13 residues. With 6 bases clipped from V and 4 bases from J, the junction kept 4 bases outside the gene matches. Written as DNA, the CDR3 is TGTGCCAGCAGCCGGGACAGGGCTTACGAGCAGTACTTC. This codes for CASSRDRAYEQYF.

The table lists this clonotype with a few counts. V gene TRBV12-3 or TRBV12-4 combines with J gene TRBJ2-1, with TRBD2 matching 9 bases. V was clipped by 5 bases and J by 5 bases; unmatched bases: 7. The CDR3 length is 15 residues. CDR3 in amino acids: CASSIASGTNNEQFF. CDR3 DNA sequence: TGTGCCAGCAGTATCGCTAGCGGGACAAACAATGAGCAGTTCTTC.

This clonotype was seen ten or more times. The CDR3 loop reads CASSRGGQGYIQYF. Written as DNA, the CDR3 is TGTGCCAGCAGCCGCGGGGGGCAGGGGTACATTCAGTACTTC. The chain couples TRBV5-6 to TRBJ2-4; 8 nucleotides match TRBD2. Germline V CDR1 and CDR2: SGHDT, YYEEEE. CDR3 length equals 14 residues. After removal of 4 bases from V and 8 bases from J, the junction contained 8 bases not matched to a gene.

This clonotype has at least ten counts. J is TRBJ2-1 and V is TRBV29-1; no clear D gene. There are 12 residues in the CDR3. Trimming removed 2 bases from V and 7 bases from J, with 9 bases in between. The germline V gene encodes CDR1 SQVTM and CDR2 ANQGSEA. CDR3 loop: CSVESFWNEQFF. The DNA of the CDR3 is TGCAGCGTTGAATCTTTTTGGAATGAGCAGTTCTTC.

The V gene is TRBV20-1, the J gene TRBJ2-1; TRBD1 matches 8 bases. V was clipped by 0 bases and J by 12 bases; unmatched bases: 13. The CDR3 covers 15 residues. From germline, CDR1 is DFQATT and CDR2 SNEGSKA (reference sequence). Here the CDR3 reads CSARDLQGARYGQFF. CDR3 nucleotide sequence: TGCAGTGCTAGAGATCTCCAGGGGGCGCGCTATGGGCAGTTCTTC.

V is TRBV6-5 and J is TRBJ1-6; D remains ambiguous. Per the germline V gene, CDR1 is MNHEY and CDR2 is SVGAGI. The V and J ends lost 6 bases and 0 bases respectively, with 6 bases between them. This CDR3 has 14 amino acids. As DNA, the CDR3 is TGTGCCAGCAGGGAGAGCTCCTATAATTCACCCCTCCACTTT. As protein: CASRESSYNSPLHF.

The rearrangement joins TRBV4-1 to TRBJ2-3, with TRBD1 identical over 9 bases. CDR1 and CDR2 (germline): MGHRA, YSYEKL. Unmatched junction bases numbered 15, after V lost 0 bases and J lost 8 bases. There are 18 residues in the CDR3. The DNA of the CDR3 is TGCGCCAGCAGCCAAGATCGAATTCGGGACAGGGTCTATGGTACGCAGTATTTT. It yields the protein CASSQDRIRDRVYGTQYF.

The V gene is TRBV20-1, the J gene TRBJ2-1, with 13 positions matching TRBD2. From germline, CDR1 is DFQATT and CDR2 SNEGSKA (reference sequence). J was trimmed by 6 bases and V by 3 bases; bases with no gene match: 14. This CDR3 spans 18 amino acids. The CDR3 nucleotides read TGCAGTGCTAGGCAACTAGCGGGGGGGCCGGGATGGCCCAATGAGCAGTTCTTC. This sequence encodes CSARQLAGGPGWPNEQFF.

The J gene is TRBJ2-1, the V gene TRBV5-6; no definite D call. V was shortened by 4 bases and J by 4 bases, with 18 bases between the two germline ends. The germline V gene encodes CDR1 SGHDT and CDR2 YYEEEE. CDR3 length: 16 amino acids. The CDR3 coding sequence is TGTGCCAGCAGCGTCAGGCCGTCACCACCTTACAATGAGCAGTTCTTC. Amino acid sequence: CASSVRPSPPYNEQFF.

This clonotype was observed once. The gene calls are TRBV9 and TRBJ2-7, with D perhaps TRBD2 (5 bases). Germline V gene lookup returns CDR1 SGDLS and CDR2 YYNGEE. V was shortened by 2 bases and J by 4 bases, with 19 bases between the two germline ends. The CDR3 spans 16 residues. CDR3 bases: TGTGCCAGCAGCGTGGCGGGCGGGCTGGGTGGTTACGAGCAGTACTTC. This encodes CASSVAGGLGGYEQYF.

The rearrangement links TRBV24-1 to TRBJ2-7; 8 bases align to TRBD1. TRBJ2-5 matches the DNA end more closely, so the J call is doubtful. CDR1 is KGHDR and CDR2 is SFDVKD in the germline V gene. The CDR3 sequence is 12 residues long. The CDR3, as DNA: TGTGCCACCCAGGACAGGGCCCAGACCCAGTACTTC. This translates into CATQDRAQTQYF.